This TCR beta chain originates from a study of human T cells and chemical hapten exposure. This clonotype appeared a few times. The study used a library that attached unique molecular identifiers to individual cDNA molecules. TCRdb fed the RACE reads into MiXCR, producing one record per CDR3 protein. The data show approximately 97,000 distinct CDR3 sequences, with 25% to 35% seen just once and 10% to 13% held by the top ten. The germline CDR1 and CDR2 sequences are SGHAT and FQNNGV. The CDR3 is made up of 12 amino acids. Trimming stripped 5 bases from V and 7 bases from J, with 9 bases between. The time point was: patch test 3, about 24 weeks after DPC sensitization. As for treatment: therapeutic diphenylcyclopropenone sensitization with weekly scalp DPC.

Sequencing used whole blood, obtained in connection with sensitization to the hapten diphenylcyclopropenone (DPC). The clonotype comes from a man aged 35 to 55 with alopecia areata. Some clones in this sample may be carry-over from other donors' samples. This chain joins TRBV11-2 and TRBJ2-1, with D perhaps matching TRBD2 (5 bases). CDR3 in amino acids: CASSPWRNEQFF. The CDR3 bases are TGTGCCAGCAGCCCCTGGAGGAATGAGCAGTTCTTC.